The subject of this entry is one TCR beta chain. Antigen unknown. The data are from a study of cytomegalovirus exposure and HLA in healthy donors. The study ran its PCR with 60 Vbeta and 13 Jbeta primers. Sequencing was performed with immunoSEQ multiplex PCR; in TCRdb, only in-frame clones are kept and a portion is missing. The sample has some 150,000 clones, about four fifths seen once. The study, taken as a whole, reports: Data from an earlier analysis indicated that most TCR beta V segments were productive either about 87% or about 30% of the time. A later analysis reported that several of the most significant clusters appeared to be linked to common viral pathogens, among them Epstein-Barr virus.

The germline V gene encodes CDR1 SNHLY and CDR2 FYNNEI. There are 16 residues in the CDR3. The ends lost 5 bases at V and 4 bases at J; junction bases unmatched: 11. The sequence was obtained from a woman aged 50 to 60 in good health and CMV-seronegative. What was sequenced was PBMCs. The chain carries TRBV2 and TRBJ1-2, with 9 bases matching TRBD1. CDR3 region: CASSSDRGRLVYGYTF. DNA for the CDR3: TGTGCCAGCAGTTCGGACAGGGGCCGGCTCGTCTATGGCTACACCTTC.